This entry concerns a single T cell receptor (beta chain). This clonotype was found many times. Its antigen remains undetermined. No base quality information exists; no much larger clone differs at one position. The receptor library was made with 5' RACE. The run used a NextSeq 500. In the TCR library protocol, unique molecular identifiers were attached to individual cDNA molecules to correct for PCR bias and sequencing error. Both TCR alpha and beta chains were sequenced, and tight co-correlation was observed between alpha and beta sequence abundances in each sample. On the study's bioinformatics: Decombinator V4 was used to annotate the V gene, J gene and CDR3 of the TCR sequences. TCRs were defined as expanded if a significant change between any two time points was detected under a Poisson model with p below 0.0001. TCR abundances were normalised to the total number of TCRs sequenced in each sample and reported as counts per million. TRAV1-2 paired with TRAJ12, TRAJ20 or TRAJ33 defined MAIT TCRs, while TRAV10 paired with TRAJ18 defined iNKT TCRs. VDJdb, accessed 1 November 2021, was searched for CMV, EBV and SARS-CoV-2 annotated TCRs, with TCRs annotated for multiple antigens excluded. TCRdb took the public reads, trimmed them with fastp at Q25, ran MiXCR for clone calling and kept in-frame beta chains. One record per CDR3 amino acid sequence lists the most common genes and DNA. These V and J calls are TCRdb output, not the study's own analysis. In all, the sample holds 50,000 to 65,000 distinct CDR3 sequences, and around 10% of those were seen once. The ten largest clonotypes hold around 4% of the sample.

According to the germline V gene, CDR1 reads ENHRY and CDR2 reads SYGVKD. The CDR3 goes from the cysteine to the phenylalanine over 14 residues. Just CDR3 DNA is preserved here, 42 bases in frame from base 1. Compared with germline, V lacks 5 bases and J lacks 4 bases; bases without a gene match: 4. These data belong to a study of early T cells in non-severe SARS-CoV-2 infection (dated by TCRdb to the early 2020s). For the study in its entirety: TCR sequencing used bulk RNA from unsorted whole blood, so alpha and beta chains could not be paired.

This was a case-control study nested in a cohort of healthcare workers in London, UK, who had nasopharyngeal swab PCR tests and blood samples taken every week. Between 23 and 31 March 2020, the week of the UK lockdown, healthcare workers were enrolled and then followed up weekly for as long as 16 weeks. Here is what the overall study found, with its caveats: VDJdb matching was skewed toward anti-spike CD8 responses, so virus-specific expansions were likely underestimated and private and CD4 specificities were missed.

The sequence was collected from an adult who was a healthcare worker with PCR-confirmed SARS-CoV-2 infection or an uninfected control (not recorded which). The sample taken for sequencing was whole blood. The chain uses TRBV10-3 and TRBJ2-1, and TRBD2 matches 8 of the central bases. The nucleotides read TGTGCCATCAGTCCGGGACTAGAGTACAATGAGCAGTTCTTC. It is translated as CAISPGLEYNEQFF.